Listed here are 18 T cell receptor beta chains from one sample, sequenced in a study of T cell responses to AZD1222 COVID-19 vaccine. The method was immunoSEQ multiplex PCR; TCRdb's version includes in-frame clones alone and lacks a portion of them. Of 200,000 or so clones detected, around 87% appear once; the ten largest clones hold 2.5% to 3%. This sample comprised peripheral blood, obtained on day 0 of MenACWY control vaccination. These receptors were obtained from an adult in good health.

The chain joins TRBV28 to TRBJ1-1; D is perhaps TRBD1 (5 bases). CDR3 length equals 14 residues. The ends were cut back, 10 bases at V and 4 bases at J, with 19 bases in the middle. Germline CDR1 and CDR2: MDHEN and SYDVKM. The CDR3 DNA is TGTGCCACCTTGGACGGGCCTAGGGGCACTGAAGCTTTCTTT. Its translation is CATLDGPRGTEAFF.

The chain recombines TRBV20-1 with TRBJ2-7; D unresolved. V gave up 7 bases and J gave up 0 bases, with 7 bases separating them. In germline, CDR1 is DFQATT, CDR2 SNEGSKA (reference sequence). The CDR3 runs to 11 residues. The CDR3 spells CSGGRSYEQYF. Written as DNA, the CDR3 is TGCAGTGGTGGCCGCTCCTACGAGCAGTACTTC.

V is TRBV30 and J is TRBJ2-7; tentative D call: TRBD2 (6 bases). The V end lost 3 bases, the J end lost 3 bases, and 18 bases lay between the germline ends. The CDR3 contains 15 residues. Looked up from germline, CDR1 is GTSNPN and CDR2 is SVGIG (reference sequence). CDR3 amino acids: CAWSAGTPNVYEQYF. For the CDR3, the DNA is TGTGCCTGGAGCGCCGGGACTCCAAACGTCTACGAGCAGTACTTC. Together with reference TRBV30 and TRBJ2-7, the CDR3 gives the full variable domain: SQTIHQWPATLVQPVGSPLSLECTVEGTSNPNLYWYRQAAGRGLQLLFYSVGIGQISSEVPQNLSASRPQDRQFILSSKKLLLSDSGFYLCAWSAGTPNVYEQYFGPGTRLTVT.

The CDR3 region has the DNA TGTGCCAGCAGCTTAGAAGGGGGTCCGGACGAGCAGTACTTC. Translation: CASSLEGGPDEQYF. The chain joins TRBV7-8 to TRBJ2-7; D possibly corresponds to TRBD1 (6 bases). The CDR3 consists of 14 residues. Per germline, CDR1 SGHVS and CDR2 FQNEAQ. V was trimmed by 1 base and J by 5 bases, leaving 12 bases between them.

V is TRBV27 and J is TRBJ1-5, with D possibly being TRBD1 (5 bases). The CDR3 runs 14 residues. The V gene lost 3 bases and the J gene lost 7 bases, with 13 bases spanning the gap. The V gene's germline CDR1 is MNHEY and CDR2 SMNVEV (reference sequence). This chain's CDR3 is CASSFWGDGQPQHF. CDR3 coding DNA: TGTGCCAGCAGTTTTTGGGGGGATGGCCAGCCCCAGCATTTT.

The rearrangement joins TRBV6-4 to TRBJ2-2, with TRBD2 matching 10 bases. The V and J ends lost 4 bases and 7 bases, in that order; junction bases with no gene match: 6. This CDR3 spans 15 amino acids. Germline CDR1 is MRHNA and CDR2 is SNTAGT. CDR3 loop: CASSVASGGSGELFF. The CDR3 DNA reads TGTGCCAGCAGTGTGGCTAGCGGGGGAAGCGGGGAGCTGTTTTTT.

The rearrangement links TRBV7-2 to TRBJ2-2; no firm D call. The germline CDR1 and CDR2 sequences are SGHTA and FQGNSA. The CDR3 totals 16 residues. The V and J ends lost 2 bases and 2 bases respectively, with 12 bases between them. The CDR3 DNA reads TGTGCCAGCAGCTTATTGGCCGGAGACAACACCGGGGAGCTGTTTTTT. This translates into CASSLLAGDNTGELFF.

The chain links TRBV7-2 to TRBJ2-7; 9 nucleotides agree with TRBD1. CDR1 is SGHTA, CDR2 FQGNSA, per germline. The ends lost 3 bases at V and 3 bases at J; junction bases unmatched: 6. The CDR3 is made up of 15 amino acids. CDR3 bases: TGTGCCAGCAGCTTCCCGGGACAGGGACTCTACGAGCAGTACTTC. Translated: CASSFPGQGLYEQYF.

The rearrangement uses TRBV27 and TRBJ2-3; D perhaps matches TRBD1 (5 bases). V was pared by 8 bases and J by 2 bases, with 14 bases between. The germline gives CDR1 MNHEY, CDR2 SMNVEV (reference sequence). This CDR3 region has 14 residues. Here the CDR3 DNA reads TGTGCCAGCTCCTGGTATGGGGCCACAGATACGCAGTATTTT. This gives the protein CASSWYGATDTQYF.

This chain connects TRBV11-1 to TRBJ1-2; tentative D call: TRBD1 (5 bases). CDR1 is SGHAT and CDR2 is FQDESV in the germline V gene (reference sequence). The CDR3 totals 13 residues. With 4 bases removed from V and 5 bases from J, the gap between germline ends came to 11 bases. The CDR3 region is CASSSTGSYGYTF. The CDR3 nucleotides are TGTGCCAGCAGCTCCACAGGATCGTATGGCTACACCTTC.

The J gene is TRBJ1-6, the V gene TRBV3-1 (or the pseudogene TRBV3-2); 7 nucleotides line up with TRBD1. The germline CDR1 and CDR2 sequences are LGHDT and YNNKEL (reference sequence). Trimming took 2 bases from V and 6 from J; bases not matched to a gene: 1. The CDR3 length is 14 residues. The CDR3 spells CASSQQGGNSPLHF. The CDR3 DNA follows: TGTGCCAGCAGCCAACAGGGGGGTAATTCACCCCTCCACTTT.

This rearrangement joins TRBV29-1 to TRBJ2-1; TRBD2 is a possible D gene (5 bases). Trimming removed 3 bases from V and 0 bases from J, with 12 bases in between. The CDR3 runs 15 residues. Per germline, CDR1 SQVTM and CDR2 ANQGSEA. The CDR3 region has the DNA TGCAGCGTTGAGGCGGGCGAGGGCTCCTACAATGAGCAGTTCTTC. This gives the protein CSVEAGEGSYNEQFF.

The chain recombines TRBV28 with TRBJ2-3, with 9 bases aligning to TRBD2. Trimming at V came to 4 bases and at J to 1 base, leaving 12 bases not matched to a gene. Germline CDR1 reads MDHEN; CDR2 reads SYDVKM. CDR3 length: 18 residues. CDR3 sequence reads: CASSSPQGTSFGTDTQYF. The CDR3 DNA reads as TGTGCCAGCAGTTCACCTCAAGGGACTAGCTTTGGCACAGATACGCAGTATTTT.

The gene calls are TRBV13 and TRBJ1-5; D possibly corresponds to TRBD1 (5 bases). Trimming stripped 3 bases from V and 1 base from J, with 7 bases between. The CDR3 spans 14 residues. CDR1 and CDR2 from the germline V gene are PRHDT and FYEKMQ (reference sequence). CDR3 sequence: CASSLRGSNQPQHF. The CDR3 DNA reads TGTGCCAGCAGCTTGAGGGGAAGCAATCAGCCCCAGCATTTT.

The chain is built from TRBV14 and TRBJ1-2; D not certain. With 0 bases removed from V and 4 bases from J, the gap between germline ends came to 9 bases. CDR3 length equals 14 residues. CDR1 is SGHDN and CDR2 is FVKESK in the germline V gene. The CDR3 region is CASSQEATSYGYTF. DNA for the CDR3: TGTGCCAGCAGCCAAGAAGCAACCTCCTATGGCTACACCTTC.

V gene TRBV7-9 combines with J gene TRBJ1-4; TRBD1 is a possible D gene (6 bases). The CDR3 has 16 residues. Germline CDR1 reads SEHNR; CDR2 reads FQNEAQ (reference sequence). V shed 5 bases and J shed 7 bases, with 20 bases lying between them. The DNA for the CDR3 is TGTGCCAGCAGCCAAACTACAGGGTCCCTCGGTGAAAAACTGTTTTTT. Its protein product is CASSQTTGSLGEKLFF.

This clone was detected a few times. The V gene is TRBV2, the J gene TRBJ1-5; TRBD1 matches at 7 bases. Trimming cost V 5 bases and J 1 base; bases outside gene matches: 2. Germline CDR1 and CDR2: SNHLY and FYNNEI. The CDR3 sequence is 14 residues long. The CDR3 DNA sequence: TGTGCCAGCAGTTTGACAGGGAGCAATCAGCCCCAGCATTTT. Its protein product is CASSLTGSNQPQHF.

This clone was observed once. The chain couples TRBV3-1 (or the pseudogene TRBV3-2) to TRBJ1-2; D unclear. The length of the CDR3 is 13 residues. V shed 6 bases and J shed 4 bases, with 12 bases lying between them. The germline V gene encodes CDR1 LGHDT and CDR2 YNNKEL (reference sequence). The CDR3 spells CASSSRGLYGYTF. The DNA of the CDR3 is TGTGCCAGCAGTTCGAGAGGACTCTATGGCTACACCTTC.